This T cell receptor (beta chain) was found in a study of blood T cell repertoires in COVID-19. Study overall: Acute and convalescent COVID-19 specimens originated in the United States, Italy and Spain. PBMCs, B-cell-depleted T cells, or T cells provided the cDNA or gDNA that made up the material.

The CDR3 is 14 residues long. The V and J ends lost 8 bases and 6 bases respectively, with 17 bases between them. Germline CDR1 MDHEN, CDR2 SYDVKM. In the original processing: Counts of nucleated cells, estimated from reference gene primer amplification, were obtained. Only in-frame clones appear in the TCRdb table, and some are missing; sequencing was by immunoSEQ multiplex PCR. The DNA was the basis for D and trimming; V, J and clone size are from that table. The sample has approximately 180,000 clones; 70% to 90% are singletons. The clonotype comes from a man between 60 and 75 years old with acute or convalescent COVID-19. The gene calls are TRBV28 and TRBJ1-5, with D hard to call. Material for sequencing was peripheral blood. CDR3 nucleotides: TGTGCCAGCCGACTTCGTAGGGAGAGTCAGCCCCAGCATTTT. Amino acids: CASRLRRESQPQHF.